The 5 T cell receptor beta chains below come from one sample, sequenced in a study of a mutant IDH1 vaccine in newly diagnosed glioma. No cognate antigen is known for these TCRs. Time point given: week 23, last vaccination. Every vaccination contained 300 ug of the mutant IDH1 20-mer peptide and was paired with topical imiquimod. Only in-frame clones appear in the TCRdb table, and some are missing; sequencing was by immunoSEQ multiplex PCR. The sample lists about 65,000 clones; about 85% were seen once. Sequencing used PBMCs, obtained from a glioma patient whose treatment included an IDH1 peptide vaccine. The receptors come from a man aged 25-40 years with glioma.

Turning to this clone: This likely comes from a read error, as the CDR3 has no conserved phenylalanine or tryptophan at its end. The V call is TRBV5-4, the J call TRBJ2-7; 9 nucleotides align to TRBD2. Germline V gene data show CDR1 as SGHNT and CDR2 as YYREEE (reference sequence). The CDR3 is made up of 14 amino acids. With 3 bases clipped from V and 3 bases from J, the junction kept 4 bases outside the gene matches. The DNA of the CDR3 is TGTGCCAGCAGCTCGACTAGCGGAAGCTACGAGCAGTACCTC. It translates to CASSSTSGSYEQYL.

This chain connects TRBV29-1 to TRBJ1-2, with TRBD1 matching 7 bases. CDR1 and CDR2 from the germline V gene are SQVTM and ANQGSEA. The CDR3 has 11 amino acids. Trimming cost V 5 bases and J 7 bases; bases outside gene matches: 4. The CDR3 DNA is TGCAGCGTTCGACAGGGAATTGGCTACACCTTC. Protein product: CSVRQGIGYTF.

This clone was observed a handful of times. CDR3 bases: TGTGCCAGCAGTTCCGGGGGAGCCAGGGTGAACACTGAAGCTTTCTTT. Translated: CASSSGGARVNTEAFF. The chain employs TRBV28 and TRBJ1-1, with a weak D call TRBD1 (5 bases). Trimming shortened V by 4 bases and J by 0 bases, and 15 bases separated the two germline ends. The CDR3 has 16 residues. Per germline, CDR1 MDHEN and CDR2 SYDVKM.

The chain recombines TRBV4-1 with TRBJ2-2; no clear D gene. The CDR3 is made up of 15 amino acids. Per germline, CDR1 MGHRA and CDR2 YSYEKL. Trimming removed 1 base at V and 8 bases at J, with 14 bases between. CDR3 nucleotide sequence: TGCGCCAGCAGCCAAGTTACCTTAATGATAGGGGAGCTGTTTTTT. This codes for CASSQVTLMIGELFF.

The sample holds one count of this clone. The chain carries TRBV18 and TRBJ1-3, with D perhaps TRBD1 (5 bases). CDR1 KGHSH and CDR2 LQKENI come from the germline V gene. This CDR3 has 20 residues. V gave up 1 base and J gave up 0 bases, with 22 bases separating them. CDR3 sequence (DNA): TGTGCCAGCTCACCACGCCGGACGGGGGACCTTATAAGCTCTGGAAACACCATATATTTT. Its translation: CASSPRRTGDLISSGNTIYF.